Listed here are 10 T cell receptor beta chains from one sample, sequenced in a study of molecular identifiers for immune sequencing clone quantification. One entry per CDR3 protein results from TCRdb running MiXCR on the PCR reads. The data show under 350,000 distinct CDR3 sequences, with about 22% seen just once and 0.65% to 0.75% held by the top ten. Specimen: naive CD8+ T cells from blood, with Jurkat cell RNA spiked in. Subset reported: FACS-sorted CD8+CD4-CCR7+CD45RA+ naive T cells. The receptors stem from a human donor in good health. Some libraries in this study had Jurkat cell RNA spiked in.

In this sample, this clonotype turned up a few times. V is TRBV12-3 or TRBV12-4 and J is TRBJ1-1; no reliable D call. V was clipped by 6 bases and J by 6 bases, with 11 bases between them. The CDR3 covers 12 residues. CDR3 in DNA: TGTGCCAGCAGCCTAAACGAGGCTGAAGCTTTCTTT. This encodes CASSLNEAEAFF.

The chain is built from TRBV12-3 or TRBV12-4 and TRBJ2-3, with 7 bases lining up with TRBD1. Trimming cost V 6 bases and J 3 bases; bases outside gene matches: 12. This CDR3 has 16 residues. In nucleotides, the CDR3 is TGTGCCAGCAGCCCTCCCGAAGGGGGCGAAACAGATACGCAGTATTTT. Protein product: CASSPPEGGETDTQYF.

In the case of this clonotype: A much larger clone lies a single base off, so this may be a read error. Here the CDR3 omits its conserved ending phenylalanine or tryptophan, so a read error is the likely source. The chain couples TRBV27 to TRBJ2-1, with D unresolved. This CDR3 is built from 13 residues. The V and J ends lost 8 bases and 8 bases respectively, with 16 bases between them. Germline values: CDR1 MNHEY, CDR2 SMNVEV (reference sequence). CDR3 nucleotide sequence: TGTGCCAGCGGACCAATGCGGCCTTATGAGCAGTTCCTC. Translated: CASGPMRPYEQFL.

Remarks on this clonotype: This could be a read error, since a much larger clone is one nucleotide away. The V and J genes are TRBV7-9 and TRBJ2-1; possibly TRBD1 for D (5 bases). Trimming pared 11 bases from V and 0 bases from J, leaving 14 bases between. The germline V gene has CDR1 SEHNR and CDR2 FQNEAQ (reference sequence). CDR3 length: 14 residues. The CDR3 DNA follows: TGTGCCGGCAATGGGGCTAGCTCCTACAATGAGCAGTTCTTC. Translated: CAGNGASSYNEQFF.

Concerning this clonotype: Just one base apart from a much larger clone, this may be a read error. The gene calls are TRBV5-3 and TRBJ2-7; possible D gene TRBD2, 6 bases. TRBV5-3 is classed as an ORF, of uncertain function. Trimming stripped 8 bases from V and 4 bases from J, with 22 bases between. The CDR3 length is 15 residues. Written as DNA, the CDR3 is TGTGCCAGCGGCTCCCGGGACTTCTCGACTTACGAGCAGTACTTC. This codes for CASGSRDFSTYEQYF.

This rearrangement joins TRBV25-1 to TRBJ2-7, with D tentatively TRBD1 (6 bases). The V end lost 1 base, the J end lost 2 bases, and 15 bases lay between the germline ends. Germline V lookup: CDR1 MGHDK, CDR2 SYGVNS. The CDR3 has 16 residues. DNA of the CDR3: TGTGCCAGCAGTGAATCGCTACAGGGTGAGGCCTACGAGCAGTACTTC. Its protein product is CASSESLQGEAYEQYF.

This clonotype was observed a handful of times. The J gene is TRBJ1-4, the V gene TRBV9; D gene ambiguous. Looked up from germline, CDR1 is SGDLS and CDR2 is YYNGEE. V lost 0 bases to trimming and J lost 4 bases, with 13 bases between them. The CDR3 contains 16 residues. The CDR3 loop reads CASSVEPDVDNEKLFF. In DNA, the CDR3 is TGTGCCAGCAGCGTAGAGCCGGATGTTGATAATGAAAAACTGTTTTTT.

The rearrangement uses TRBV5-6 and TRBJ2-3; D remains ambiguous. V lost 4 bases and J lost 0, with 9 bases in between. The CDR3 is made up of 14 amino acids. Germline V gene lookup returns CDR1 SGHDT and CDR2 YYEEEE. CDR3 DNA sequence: TGTGCCAGCAGCGGCGCTATAAGCACAGATACGCAGTATTTT. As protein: CASSGAISTDTQYF. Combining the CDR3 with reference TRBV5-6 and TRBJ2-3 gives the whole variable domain DAGVTQSPTHLIKTRGQQVTLRCSPKSGHDTVSWYQQALGQGPQFIFQYYEEEERQRGNFPDRFSGHQFPNYSSELNVNALLLGDSALYLCASSGAISTDTQYFGPGTRLTVL.

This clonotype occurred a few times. CDR3: CASKFDSDSNQPQHF. In DNA form, the CDR3 reads TGTGCCAGCAAATTCGACAGCGATAGCAATCAGCCCCAGCATTTT. The genes are TRBV6-2 or TRBV6-3 and TRBJ1-5; possibly TRBD1 for D (5 bases). The germline V gene has CDR1 MNHEY and CDR2 SVGEGT. V was trimmed by 7 bases and J by 0 bases, leaving 13 bases between them. The CDR3 length is 15 residues.

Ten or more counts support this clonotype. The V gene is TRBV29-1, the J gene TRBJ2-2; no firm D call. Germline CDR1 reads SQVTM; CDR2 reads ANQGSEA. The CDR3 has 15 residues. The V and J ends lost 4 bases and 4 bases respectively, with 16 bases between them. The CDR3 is CSVGVWESATGELFF. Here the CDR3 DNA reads TGCAGCGTTGGAGTTTGGGAATCGGCCACCGGGGAGCTGTTTTTT.